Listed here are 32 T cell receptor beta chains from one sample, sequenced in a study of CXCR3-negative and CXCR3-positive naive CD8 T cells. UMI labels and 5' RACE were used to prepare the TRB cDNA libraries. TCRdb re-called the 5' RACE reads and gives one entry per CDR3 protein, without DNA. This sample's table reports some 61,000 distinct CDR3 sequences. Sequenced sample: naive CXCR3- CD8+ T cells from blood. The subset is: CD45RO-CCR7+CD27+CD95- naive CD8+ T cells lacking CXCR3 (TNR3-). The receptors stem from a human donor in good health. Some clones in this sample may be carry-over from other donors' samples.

The CDR3 here is CSARVQSAYEQYF. V is TRBV20-1 and J is TRBJ2-7. This CDR3 is 13 amino acids long. Germline V gene data show CDR1 as DFQATT and CDR2 as SNEGSKA (reference sequence).

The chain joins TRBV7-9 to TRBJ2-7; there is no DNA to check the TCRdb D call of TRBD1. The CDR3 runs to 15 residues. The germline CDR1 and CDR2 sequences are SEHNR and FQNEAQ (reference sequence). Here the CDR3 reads CASRHPGRGPSEQYF.

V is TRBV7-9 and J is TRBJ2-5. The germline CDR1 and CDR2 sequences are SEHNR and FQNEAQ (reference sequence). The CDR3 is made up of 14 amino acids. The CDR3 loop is CASSLAIGQETQYF. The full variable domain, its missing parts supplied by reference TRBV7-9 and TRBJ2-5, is DTGVSQNPRHKITKRGQNVTFRCDPISEHNRLYWYRQTLGQGPEFLTYFQNEAQLEKSRLLSDRFSAERPKGSFSTLEIQRTEQGDSAMYLCASSLAIGQETQYFGPGTRLLVL.

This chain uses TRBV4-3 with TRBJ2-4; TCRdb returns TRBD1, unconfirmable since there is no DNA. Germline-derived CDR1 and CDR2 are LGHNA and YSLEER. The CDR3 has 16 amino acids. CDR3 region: CASSQDLRGVENIQYF.

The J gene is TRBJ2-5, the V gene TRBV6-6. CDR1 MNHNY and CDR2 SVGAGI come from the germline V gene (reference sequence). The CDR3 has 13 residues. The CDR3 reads CASSYVGQETQYF.

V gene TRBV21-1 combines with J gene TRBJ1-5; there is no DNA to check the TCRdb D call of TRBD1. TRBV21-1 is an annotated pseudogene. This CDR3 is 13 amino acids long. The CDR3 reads CASSKPRDQPQHF.

The CDR3 reads CASSARTATNEKLFF. This chain uses TRBV7-9 with TRBJ1-4. The CDR3 covers 15 residues. Germline CDR1 reads SEHNR; CDR2 reads FQNEAQ (reference sequence).

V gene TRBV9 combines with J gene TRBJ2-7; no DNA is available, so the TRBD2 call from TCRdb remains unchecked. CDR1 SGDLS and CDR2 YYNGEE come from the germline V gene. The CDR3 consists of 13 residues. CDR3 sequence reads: CASSAGGVYEQYF. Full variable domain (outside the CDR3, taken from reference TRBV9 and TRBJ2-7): DSGVTQTPKHLITATGQRVTLRCSPRSGDLSVYWYQQSLDQGLQFLIQYYNGEERAKGNILERFSAQQFPDLHSELNLSSLELGDSALYFCASSAGGVYEQYFGPGTRLTVT.

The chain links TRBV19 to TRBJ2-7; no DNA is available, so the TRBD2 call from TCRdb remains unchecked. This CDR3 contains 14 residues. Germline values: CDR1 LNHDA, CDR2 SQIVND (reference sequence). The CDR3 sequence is CASAGVAGGYEQYF.

This chain's CDR3 is CASSLVAGGALTDTQYF. The V call is TRBV7-2, the J call TRBJ2-3; the D gene TCRdb calls, TRBD2, cannot be checked with no DNA. The CDR3 length is 17 residues. Germline V gene sequence: CDR1 SGHTA, CDR2 FQGNSA.

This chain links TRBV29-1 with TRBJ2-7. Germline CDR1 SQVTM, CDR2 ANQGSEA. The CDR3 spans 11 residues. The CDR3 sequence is CSVLTRYEQYF.

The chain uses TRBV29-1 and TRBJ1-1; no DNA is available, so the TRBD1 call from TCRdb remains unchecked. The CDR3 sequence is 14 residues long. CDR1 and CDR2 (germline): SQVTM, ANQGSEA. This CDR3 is CSVDRTGRNTEAFF.

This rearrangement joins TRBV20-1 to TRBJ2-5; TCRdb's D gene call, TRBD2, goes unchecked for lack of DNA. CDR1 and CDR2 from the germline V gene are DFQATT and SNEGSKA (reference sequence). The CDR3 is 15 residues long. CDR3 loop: CSARKASGDQGTQYF.

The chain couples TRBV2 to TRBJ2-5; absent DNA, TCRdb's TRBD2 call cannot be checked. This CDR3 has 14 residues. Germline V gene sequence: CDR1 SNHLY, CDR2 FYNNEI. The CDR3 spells CASTSGGLEETQYF.

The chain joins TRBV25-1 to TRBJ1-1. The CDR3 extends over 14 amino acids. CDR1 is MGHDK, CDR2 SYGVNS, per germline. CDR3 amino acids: CASSDQGLNTEAFF.

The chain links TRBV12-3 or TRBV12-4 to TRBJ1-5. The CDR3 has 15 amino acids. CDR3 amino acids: CASSLAQISNQPQHF.

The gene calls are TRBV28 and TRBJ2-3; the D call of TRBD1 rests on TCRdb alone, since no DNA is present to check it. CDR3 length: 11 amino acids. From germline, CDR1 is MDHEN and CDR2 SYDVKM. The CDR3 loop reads CASSLGGRGLF.

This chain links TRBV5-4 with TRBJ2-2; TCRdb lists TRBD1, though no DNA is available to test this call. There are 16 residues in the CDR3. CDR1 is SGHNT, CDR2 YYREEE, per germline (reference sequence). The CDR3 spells CASSRDRGYNTGELFF.

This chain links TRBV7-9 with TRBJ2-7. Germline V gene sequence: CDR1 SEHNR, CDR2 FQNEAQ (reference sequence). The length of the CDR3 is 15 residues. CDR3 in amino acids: CASSLSANRGYEQYF.

This CDR3 is CSARKTDTEAFF. The V gene is TRBV20-1, the J gene TRBJ1-1. This CDR3 spans 12 amino acids. Germline lookup yields CDR1 DFQATT and CDR2 SNEGSKA (reference sequence).

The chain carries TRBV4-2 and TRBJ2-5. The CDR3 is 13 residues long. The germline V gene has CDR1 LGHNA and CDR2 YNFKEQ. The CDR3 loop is CASSQLLGETQYF.

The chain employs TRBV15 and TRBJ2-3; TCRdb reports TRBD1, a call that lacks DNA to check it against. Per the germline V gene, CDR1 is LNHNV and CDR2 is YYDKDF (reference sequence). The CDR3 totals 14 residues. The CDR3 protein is CATSRDRGADTQYF.

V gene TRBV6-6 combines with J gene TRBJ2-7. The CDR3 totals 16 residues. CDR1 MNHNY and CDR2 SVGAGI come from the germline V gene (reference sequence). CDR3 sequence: CASSYSVESGSYEQYF.

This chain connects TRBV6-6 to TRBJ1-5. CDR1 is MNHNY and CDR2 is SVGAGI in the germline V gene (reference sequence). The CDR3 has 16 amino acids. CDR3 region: CASSYESGYSNQPQHF.

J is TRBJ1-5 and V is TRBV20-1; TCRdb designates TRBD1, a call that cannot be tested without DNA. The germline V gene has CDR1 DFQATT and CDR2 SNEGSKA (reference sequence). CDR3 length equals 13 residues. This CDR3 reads CSARPQGDQPQHF.

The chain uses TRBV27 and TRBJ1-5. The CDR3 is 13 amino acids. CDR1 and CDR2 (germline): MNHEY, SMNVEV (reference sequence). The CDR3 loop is CASGTASNQPQHF.

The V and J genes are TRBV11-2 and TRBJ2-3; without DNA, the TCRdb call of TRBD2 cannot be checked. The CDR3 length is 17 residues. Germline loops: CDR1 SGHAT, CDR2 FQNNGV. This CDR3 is CASSLVARDYPQVTQYF.

CDR3 protein: CASSYSGLAYEQYF. This chain joins TRBV6-2 or TRBV6-3 and TRBJ2-7; the TCRdb D gene call, TRBD2, has no DNA to confirm it. CDR1 MNHEY and CDR2 SVGEGT come from the germline V gene. The CDR3 loop spans 14 amino acids.

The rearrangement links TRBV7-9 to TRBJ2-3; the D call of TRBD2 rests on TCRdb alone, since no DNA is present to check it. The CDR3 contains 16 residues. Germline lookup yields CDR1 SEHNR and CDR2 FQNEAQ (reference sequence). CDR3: CASSPTSGGSTDTQYF.

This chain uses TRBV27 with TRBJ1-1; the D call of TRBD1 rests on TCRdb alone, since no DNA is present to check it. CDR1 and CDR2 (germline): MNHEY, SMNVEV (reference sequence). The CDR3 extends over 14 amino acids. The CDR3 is CASSSGTGVTEAFF.

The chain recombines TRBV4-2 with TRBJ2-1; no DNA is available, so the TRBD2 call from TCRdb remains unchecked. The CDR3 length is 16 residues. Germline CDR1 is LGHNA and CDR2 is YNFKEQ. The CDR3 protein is CASSQIAGISYNEQFF.

CDR3 sequence: CASSKRQFDTEAFF. This chain joins TRBV12-3 or TRBV12-4 and TRBJ1-1; TCRdb indicates TRBD1, and absent DNA this call remains unverified. The CDR3 has 14 residues.